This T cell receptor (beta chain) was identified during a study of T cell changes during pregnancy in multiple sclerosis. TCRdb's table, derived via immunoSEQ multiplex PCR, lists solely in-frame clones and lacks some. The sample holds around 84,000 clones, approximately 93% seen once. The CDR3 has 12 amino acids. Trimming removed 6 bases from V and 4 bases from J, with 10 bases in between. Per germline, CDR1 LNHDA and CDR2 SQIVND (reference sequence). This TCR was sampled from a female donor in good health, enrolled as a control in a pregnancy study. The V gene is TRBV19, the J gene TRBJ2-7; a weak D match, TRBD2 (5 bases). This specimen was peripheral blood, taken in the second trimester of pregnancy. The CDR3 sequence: CASSGIGYEQYF. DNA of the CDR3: TGTGCCAGTAGCGGGATAGGTTACGAGCAGTACTTC.